A selection of T cell receptor beta chains follows, all from one sample in a study of blood T cell repertoires in COVID-19. Clones were read by immunoSEQ multiplex PCR, and TCRdb kept only the in-frame ones, dropping some. Here the sample spans 150,000 or so clones, about 82% being singletons. The source material was peripheral blood. All receptors come from a woman of 80 years or more with active or convalescent COVID-19. The CDR3 runs from the conserved cysteine through the conserved F or W. A D gene is named only where the DNA matches it firmly. Some rows mark clone size as missing; the rest say once, few, many or name a class of expanded clone.

j_call d_call v_call clone_size cdr3_nt cdr3_aa
TRBJ2-5 - TRBV7-2 - TGTGCCAGCAGCTTAGTTTCTGGGAGGGAGACCCAGTACTTC CASSLVSGRETQYF
TRBJ1-6 - TRBV7-2 once TGTGCCAGCAGCTTCAACAGGAATTCACCCCTCCACTTT CASSFNRNSPLHF
TRBJ1-1 TRBD1 TRBV7-8 - TGTGCCAGCAGCGCTGACAGGGGGGTCACTGAAGCTTTCTTT CASSADRGVTEAFF
TRBJ1-2 TRBD1 TRBV15 - TGTGCCACCAGCAGACCGACAGGGGCCCTCGGAGGCTACACCTTC CATSRPTGALGGYTF
TRBJ1-5 - TRBV30 - TGTGCCTGGAGTGGCGGTGCTCGGCAGCCCCAGCATTTT CAWSGGARQPQHF
TRBJ1-1 - TRBV7-2 - TGTGCCAGCAGCTTAGTTTTGACAGGCCAGACTGAAGCTTTCTTT CASSLVLTGQTEAFF
TRBJ2-2 - TRBV9 - TGTGCCAGCAGCCAGGGGGCGCGGGGGGGCCCCGGGGAGCTGTTTTTT CASSQGARGGPGELFF
TRBJ2-1 TRBD1 TRBV7-8 once TGTGCCAGCAGCTCCAGACAGGGTCAGGTCATTGAGCAGTTCTTC CASSSRQGQVIEQFF
TRBJ2-7 - TRBV7-3 many TGTGCCAGCAGCTCTTTGACCCGGTCGGGGTCCCACGAGCAGTACTTC CASSSLTRSGSHEQYF
TRBJ1-2 TRBD1 TRBV12-5 - TGTGCTAGTGGCACAGGACAGGGATATGGCTACACCTTC CASGTGQGYGYTF
TRBJ1-1 - TRBV9 - TGTGCCAGCAGCCCGAGCGGTTGGGGTGATCACGCTTTCTTT CASSPSGWGDHAFF
TRBJ2-7 - TRBV6-5 few TGTGCCAGCAGATCAGCCACAGGTCCCTACGAGCAGTACTTC CASRSATGPYEQYF
TRBJ2-1 TRBD2 TRBV4-1 many TGCGCCAGCAGCCAAGTCCACCAGCGGGGGAAGGATGAGCAGTTCTTC CASSQVHQRGKDEQFF
TRBJ2-1 TRBD2 TRBV9 - TGTGCCAGCAGCGTAGCTCCGGCTAGCGGGGTTTACTACAATGAGCAGTTCTTC CASSVAPASGVYYNEQFF
TRBJ1-5 - TRBV7-8 - TGTGCCAGCAGCTTATATAGTCCAAATCAGCCCCAGCATTTT CASSLYSPNQPQHF
TRBJ2-7 - TRBV30 - TGTGCCTGGAGTGTAAACAGGGTTGAGCAGTACTTC CAWSVNRVEQYF
TRBJ2-2 - TRBV30 - TGTGCCTGGAGTGTAGGGGTGTCCACCGGGGAGCTGTTTTTT CAWSVGVSTGELFF
TRBJ1-4 TRBD1 TRBV12-3/TRBV12-4 - TGTGCCAGCGGGACAGGGGCAACCGAAAAACTGTTTTTT CASGTGATEKLFF
TRBJ2-7 TRBD1 TRBV2 - TGTGCCAGCAGGCGGACAGGGTTTTACGAGCAGTACTTC CASRRTGFYEQYF
TRBJ2-1 TRBD2 TRBV5-1 - TGCGCCAGCAGCTTGAAACTAGCGGGGGGCAATGAGCAGTTCTTC CASSLKLAGGNEQFF
TRBJ1-4 TRBD1 TRBV5-6 few TGTGCCAGCAGCTTGGAGAGGTCCAGGGGGGAAAAACTGTTTTTT CASSLERSRGEKLFF
TRBJ1-2 TRBD1 TRBV15 - TGTGCCACCAGCAGGGATCTCAGGGGACAGGGACTCCTTAACTATGGCTACACCTTC CATSRDLRGQGLLNYGYTF
TRBJ1-5 - TRBV4-1 - TGCGCCAGCAGCCAAGTTGACTATAGCAATCAGCCCCAGCATTTT CASSQVDYSNQPQHF
TRBJ1-5 TRBD1 TRBV19 few TGTGCCAGTAGTACCCGGACAGGGCTTGGCAATCAGCCCCAGCATTTT CASSTRTGLGNQPQHF
TRBJ1-5 TRBD1 TRBV5-8 - TGTGCCAGCAGTTTTGACAGGGGGCCCCAGCATTTT CASSFDRGPQHF
TRBJ2-3 - TRBV7-3 - TGTGCCAGCAGCTTCCGTCAGAGCACAGATACGCAGTATTTT CASSFRQSTDTQYF
TRBJ2-3 - TRBV10-3 - TGTGCCATCAGTGCAGGGGCTAGCACAGATACGCAGTATTTT CAISAGASTDTQYF
TRBJ1-5 TRBD1 TRBV30 once TGTGCCTGGAGTGTAAATGGACAGGGTGGCCAGCCCCAGCATTTT CAWSVNGQGGQPQHF
TRBJ1-1 - TRBV29-1 - TGCAGCGGGGACCCGGGAGGGACTGAAGCTTTCTTT CSGDPGGTEAFF
TRBJ2-2 TRBD2 TRBV4-1 - TGCGCCAGCAGCCAAGGTCCTAGCGGGGGGTCCGGGGAGCTGTTTTTT CASSQGPSGGSGELFF
TRBJ2-3 - TRBV2 - TGTGCCAGCAGTGAGGCAGGGGGCACAGATACGCAGTATTTT CASSEAGGTDTQYF
TRBJ1-6 - TRBV18 - TGTGCCAGCTCACCGGCAGGCGCCTATAATTCACCCCTCCACTTT CASSPAGAYNSPLHF
TRBJ2-3 TRBD2 TRBV15 - TGTGCCACCAGCAGAGGCTCCGGGACTAGCGGGGGAAGACACACAGATACGCAGTATTTT CATSRGSGTSGGRHTDTQYF
TRBJ2-5 TRBD2 TRBV27 - TGTGCCAGCACCTCCATAGCGGGGGTAAAGACCCAGTACTTC CASTSIAGVKTQYF
TRBJ1-2 TRBD1 TRBV29-1 - TGCAGCGTGGGGGGACAGGGAGACTCCTATGGCTACACCTTC CSVGGQGDSYGYTF
TRBJ1-4 - TRBV18 - TGTGCCAGCTCACAGCGGGTTGAAAAACTGTTTTTT CASSQRVEKLFF
TRBJ2-2 - TRBV28 - TGTGCCAGCAAATCGGCCGGGACAAGGAACACCGGGGAGCTGTTTTTT CASKSAGTRNTGELFF
TRBJ2-3 TRBD2 TRBV2 - TGTGCCAGCAGTGAATCCCCAAGCGGGGGATACACAGATACGCAGTATTTT CASSESPSGGYTDTQYF
TRBJ2-3 TRBD2 TRBV27 - TGTGCCAGCAGTTTATTGGGACTAGCGGGGGGCACCCCAGATACGCAGTATTTT CASSLLGLAGGTPDTQYF
TRBJ1-3 - TRBV18 - TGTGCCAGCTCACCGCCGCGACAGTTCTCTGGAAACACCATATATTTT CASSPPRQFSGNTIYF
TRBJ2-3 - TRBV4-1 - TGCGCCAGCAGCCAAGATACCTTCGAGGCAGCCTCTAGCACAGATACGCAGTATTTT CASSQDTFEAASSTDTQYF
TRBJ1-2 - TRBV29-1 once TGCAGCACAGATAGGATTTCGGATGGCTACACCTTC CSTDRISDGYTF
TRBJ2-1 TRBD1 TRBV5-1 - TGCGCCAGCAGCTCCGGGACAGGGATATACAATGAGCAGTTCTTC CASSSGTGIYNEQFF
TRBJ1-3 - TRBV7-9 - TGTGCCAGCAGCTTATCGGTAAACACCATATATTTT CASSLSVNTIYF
TRBJ1-6 - TRBV6-5 - TGTGCCAGCAGTCACGAGACAGGTCATAATTCACCCCTCCACTTT CASSHETGHNSPLHF
TRBJ1-3 TRBD1 TRBV18 - TGTGCCAGCTCACCGAAAGGACAGGGAAGCTCTGGAAACACCATATATTTT CASSPKGQGSSGNTIYF
TRBJ1-5 TRBD1 TRBV28 - TGTGCCAGCAGCCAAGACAGGGGTTTGCGTAGCAATCAGCCCCAGCATTTT CASSQDRGLRSNQPQHF